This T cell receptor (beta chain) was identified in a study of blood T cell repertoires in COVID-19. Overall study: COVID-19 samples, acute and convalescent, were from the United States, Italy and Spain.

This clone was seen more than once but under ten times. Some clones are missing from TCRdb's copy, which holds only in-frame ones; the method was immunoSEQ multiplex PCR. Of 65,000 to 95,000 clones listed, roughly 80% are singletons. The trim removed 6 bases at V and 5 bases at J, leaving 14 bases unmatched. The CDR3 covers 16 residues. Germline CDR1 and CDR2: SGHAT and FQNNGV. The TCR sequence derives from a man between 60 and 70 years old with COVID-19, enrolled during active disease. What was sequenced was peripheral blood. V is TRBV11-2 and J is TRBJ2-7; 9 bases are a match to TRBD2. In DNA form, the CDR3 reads TGTGCCAGCAGTTATGAGGCGGGCGGGAGGGTCGACGAGCAGTACTTC. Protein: CASSYEAGGRVDEQYF.